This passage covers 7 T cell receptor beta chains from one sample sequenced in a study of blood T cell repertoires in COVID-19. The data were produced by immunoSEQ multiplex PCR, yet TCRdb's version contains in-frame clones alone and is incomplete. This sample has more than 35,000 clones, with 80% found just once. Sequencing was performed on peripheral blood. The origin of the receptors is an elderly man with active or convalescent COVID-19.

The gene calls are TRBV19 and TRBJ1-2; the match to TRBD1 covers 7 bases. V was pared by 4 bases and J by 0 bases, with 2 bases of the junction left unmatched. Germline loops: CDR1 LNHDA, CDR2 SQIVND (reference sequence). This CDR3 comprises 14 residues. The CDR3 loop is CASSTDRANYGYTF. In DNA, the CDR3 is TGTGCCAGTAGTACAGACAGGGCTAACTATGGCTACACCTTC. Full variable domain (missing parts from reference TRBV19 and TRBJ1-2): DGGITQSPKYLFRKEGQNVTLSCEQNLNHDAMYWYRQDPGQGLRLIYYSQIVNDFQKGDIAEGYSVSREKKESFPLTVTSAQKNPTAFYLCASSTDRANYGYTFGSGTRLTVV.

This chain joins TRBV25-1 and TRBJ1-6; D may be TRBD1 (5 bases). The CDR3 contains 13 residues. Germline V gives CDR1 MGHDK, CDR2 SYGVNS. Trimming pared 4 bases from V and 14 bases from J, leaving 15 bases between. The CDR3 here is CASSVISGDSLHF. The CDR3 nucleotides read TGTGCCAGCAGTGTGATTTCGGGGGATTCCCTCCACTTT.

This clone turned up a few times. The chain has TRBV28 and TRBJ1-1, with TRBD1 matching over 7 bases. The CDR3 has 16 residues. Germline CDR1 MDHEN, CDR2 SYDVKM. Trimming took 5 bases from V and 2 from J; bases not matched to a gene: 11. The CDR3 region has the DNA TGTGCCAGCAGTCCGACCCTGCGGGACAGAAACACTGAAGCTTTCTTT. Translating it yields CASSPTLRDRNTEAFF.

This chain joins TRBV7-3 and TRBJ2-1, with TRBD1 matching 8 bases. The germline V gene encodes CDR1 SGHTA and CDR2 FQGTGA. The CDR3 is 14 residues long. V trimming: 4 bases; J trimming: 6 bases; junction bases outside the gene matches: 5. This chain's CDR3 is CASSSGQAGNEQFF. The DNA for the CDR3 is TGTGCCAGCAGCTCGGGACAGGCGGGCAATGAGCAGTTCTTC.

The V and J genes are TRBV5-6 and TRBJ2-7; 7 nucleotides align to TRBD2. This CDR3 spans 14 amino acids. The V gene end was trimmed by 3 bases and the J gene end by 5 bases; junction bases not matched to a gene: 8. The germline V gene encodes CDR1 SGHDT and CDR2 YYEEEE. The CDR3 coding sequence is TGTGCCAGCAGCTCCGGACTAGAAGGGGACGAGCAGTACTTC. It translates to CASSSGLEGDEQYF.

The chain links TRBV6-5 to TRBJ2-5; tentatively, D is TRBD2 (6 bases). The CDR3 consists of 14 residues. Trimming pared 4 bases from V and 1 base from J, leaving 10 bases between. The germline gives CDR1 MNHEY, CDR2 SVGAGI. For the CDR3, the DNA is TGTGCCAGCAGTTCCGGGACTCTCCAAGAGACCCAGTACTTC. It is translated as CASSSGTLQETQYF.

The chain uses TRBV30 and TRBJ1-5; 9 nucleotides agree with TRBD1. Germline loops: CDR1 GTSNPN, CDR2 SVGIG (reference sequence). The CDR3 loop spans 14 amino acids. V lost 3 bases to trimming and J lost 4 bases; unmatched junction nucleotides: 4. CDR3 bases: TGTGCCTGGAGCTCGACAGGGGGTAATCAGCCCCAGCATTTT. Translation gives CAWSSTGGNQPQHF.